This T cell receptor (beta chain) was identified in a study of blood T cell repertoires in COVID-19. Study context: Samples of COVID-19 (acute and convalescent) were obtained from the United States, Italy and Spain. Sample material is recorded as cDNA or gDNA derived from T cells, B-cell-depleted T cells, or PBMCs.

In germline, CDR1 is SQVTM, CDR2 ANQGSEA. V was trimmed by 0 bases and J by 0 bases, leaving 11 bases between them. This CDR3 has 15 amino acids. Authors' data handling: Counts of nucleated cells, estimated from reference gene primer amplification, were obtained. The protocol was immunoSEQ multiplex PCR, while the TCRdb copy is restricted to in-frame clones and leaves out a portion. V and J calls and clone size are those listed in that table; D and trimming were worked out from the DNA. The sample has 190,000 or so clones; more than 75% are singletons. Input material: peripheral blood. The genes are TRBV29-1 and TRBJ2-5; D unresolved. The sequence was collected from a woman under 30 who had recovered from COVID-19. The CDR3 nucleotides are TGCAGCGTTGAAGATCAAGTCCGGGACCAAGAGACCCAGTACTTC. Protein: CSVEDQVRDQETQYF.